These T cell receptor beta chains were read from a single sample in a study of cytomegalovirus exposure and HLA in healthy donors. TCRdb's copy holds only in-frame clones and misses some; the assay was immunoSEQ multiplex PCR. Its clone listing holds 200,000 to 250,000 clones. Sequenced input: PBMCs. These receptors all come from a girl between 2 and 10 years old in good health and CMV-seropositive. CDR3s include the opening cysteine and the closing phenylalanine or tryptophan. The D gene is left open where the match is weak.

TRBV25-1	TRBJ2-5	TRBD1	TGTGCCAGCAGTGATGGGACAGTCCCCCAAGAGACCCAGTACTTC	CASSDGTVPQETQYF
TRBV28	TRBJ2-7	.	TGTGCCAGCAGTCCCGGAGGAGGGGTTGCCTACGAGCAGTACTTC	CASSPGGGVAYEQYF
TRBV5-4	TRBJ1-3	.	TGTGCCAGCAGCTTGGGACAGACCCTGGGGAACACCATATATTTT	CASSLGQTLGNTIYF
TRBV6-6	TRBJ2-7	.	TGTGCCACCCGGGATATTTCCTACGAGCAGTACTTC	CATRDISYEQYF
TRBV5-6	TRBJ1-2	.	TGTGCCAGCAGCTTGGCGGGGGGGTTTAACTATGGCTACACCTTC	CASSLAGGFNYGYTF
TRBV12-2	TRBJ2-7	.	TGTGCAAGTCGGTCTTGGGGCCGACACTCCTACGAGCAGTACTTC	CASRSWGRHSYEQYF
TRBV7-3	TRBJ2-6	.	TGTGCCAGCAGCTTAAGCAGGGATACCAACGTCCTGACTTTC	CASSLSRDTNVLTF
TRBV5-1	TRBJ2-7	TRBD1	TGCGCCAGCAGCAACCTACAGGGGTCCCCCTACGAGCAGTACTTC	CASSNLQGSPYEQYF
TRBV7-9	TRBJ2-1	.	TGTGCCAGCAGCCCACCGGAGAATGAGCAGTTCTTC	CASSPPENEQFF
TRBV2	TRBJ2-5	.	TGTGCCAGCGGCCCCGGGCGGACATCGGCCCAGTACTTC	CASGPGRTSAQYF
TRBV27	TRBJ2-7	TRBD2	TGTGCCAGCAGCGGGAGGAACACCTACGAGCAGTACTTC	CASSGRNTYEQYF
TRBV27	TRBJ2-7	TRBD1	TGTGCCAGCAGCCTCGTCACAGGGGCTTTGAGCGAGCAGTACTTC	CASSLVTGALSEQYF
TRBV5-1	TRBJ2-2	.	TGCGCCAGCAGCTTGGACGGCACCGGGGAGCTGTTTTTT	CASSLDGTGELFF
TRBV18	TRBJ1-4	.	TGTGCCAGCTCACCAGGGCAGATTAATGAAAAACTGTTTTTT	CASSPGQINEKLFF
TRBV5-1	TRBJ2-2	TRBD1	TGCGCCAGCAGTTTGGACAGGGGGCTACCGAACACCGGGGAGCTGTTTTTT	CASSLDRGLPNTGELFF
TRBV28	TRBJ2-7	TRBD2	TGTGCCGGGCAAGCGGGGCCCGCCTACGAGCAGTACTTC	CAGQAGPAYEQYF
TRBV2	TRBJ1-2	.	TGTGCCAGCAGCCTTGAGGGTGTCGGCTATGGCTACACCTTC	CASSLEGVGYGYTF
TRBV28	TRBJ2-7	TRBD1	TGTGCCAGCAGTCCCCCCCAAGGGACAGCTCTCTACGAGCAGTACTTC	CASSPPQGTALYEQYF
TRBV28	TRBJ2-5	TRBD1	TGTGCCAGCAGTTTCCCCGGGACAGGAAACTACCAAGAGACCCAGTACTTC	CASSFPGTGNYQETQYF
TRBV9	TRBJ2-1	TRBD1	TGTGCCAGCAGCGTTTTACAGGGGGCTCCCAATGAGCAGTTCTTC	CASSVLQGAPNEQFF
TRBV10-3	TRBJ2-2	.	TGTGCCATCCCTAACCATCAGGGTCCAACCACGAAAGGGAACACCGGGGAGCTGTTTTTT	CAIPNHQGPTTKGNTGELFF
TRBV7-9	TRBJ1-6	.	TGTGCCAGCAGAGGTTCCCGGGATTTAAACTCACCCCTCCACTTT	CASRGSRDLNSPLHF